The next 29 T cell receptor beta chains were all read from a single sample in a study of blood T cells in healthy people across ages. Combining a sample-barcoded 5' primer with a J-beta primer mix, a second PCR ran for 7 to 11 cycles. TCRdb passed the 5' RACE reads through MiXCR, listing each CDR3 protein once. The sample has about 1,600,000 distinct CDR3 sequences; about 43% are singletons. The sequenced material came from blood. Receptor source: a woman aged 18-29 years in good health.

The V gene is TRBV5-6, the J gene TRBJ2-1; tentatively, D is TRBD2 (5 bases). The CDR3 extends over 14 amino acids. CDR1 is SGHDT, CDR2 YYEEEE, per germline. Trimming cost V 2 bases and J 6 bases, with 12 bases left between them. The CDR3 DNA is TGTGCCAGCAGCTTTTATCGGGGAGCCAATGAGCAGTTCTTC. Translation gives CASSFYRGANEQFF.

This clonotype was found a few times. The V and J genes are TRBV27 and TRBJ1-1; D is perhaps TRBD1 (6 bases). Trimming stripped 6 bases from V and 2 bases from J, with 16 bases between. The V gene's germline CDR1 is MNHEY and CDR2 SMNVEV (reference sequence). The CDR3 is made up of 15 amino acids. The CDR3 is CASSLTGLGNTEAFF. For the CDR3, the DNA is TGTGCCAGCAGCCTGACAGGCCTTGGCAACACTGAAGCTTTCTTT.

The rearrangement uses TRBV3-1 and TRBJ1-6; 10 bases are a match to TRBD1. The CDR3 length is 16 residues. CDR1 and CDR2 (germline): LGHDT, YNNKEL (reference sequence). The V and J ends lost 2 bases and 7 bases, in that order; junction bases with no gene match: 5. For the CDR3, the DNA is TGTGCCAGCAGCCAACTTTCGGGACAGGGGAATTCACCCCTCCACTTT. Translated, it gives CASSQLSGQGNSPLHF. Looking up the rest from reference TRBV3-1 and TRBJ1-6 gives the full variable domain: DTAVSQTPKYLVTQMGNDKSIKCEQNLGHDTMYWYKQDSKKFLKIMFSYNNKELIINETVPNRFSPKSPDKAHLNLHINSLELGDSAVYFCASSQLSGQGNSPLHFGNGTRLTVT.

This clonotype was seen a handful of times. The V and J genes are TRBV11-2 and TRBJ1-2, with 12 bases that match TRBD1. CDR1 and CDR2 from the germline V gene are SGHAT and FQNNGV. With 5 bases clipped from V and 6 bases from J, the junction kept 13 bases outside the gene matches. This CDR3 comprises 17 residues. Here the CDR3 reads CASSPLGQGAQLDGYTF. CDR3 nucleotides: TGTGCCAGCAGCCCTCTGGGACAGGGGGCACAGTTGGATGGCTACACCTTC.

There are a few counts of this clonotype. CDR3 sequence (DNA): TGCAGTGCTGACCTACTAGCGGGGGAGCACAATGAGCAGTTCTTC. Its protein product is CSADLLAGEHNEQFF. V and J are TRBV20-1 and TRBJ2-1; the match to TRBD2 covers 11 bases. CDR1 is DFQATT, CDR2 SNEGSKA, per germline (reference sequence). The CDR3 totals 15 residues. Germline trimming cut 5 bases from V and 5 bases from J; bases unmatched to any gene: 8.

The chain joins TRBV5-1 to TRBJ1-6; TRBD1 might be the D (6 bases). The CDR3 spans 15 residues. Germline V gene lookup returns CDR1 SGHRS and CDR2 YFSETQ. V lost 9 bases and J lost 3, with 16 bases in between. The CDR3 reads CATEHRVYYNSPLHF. The CDR3 nucleotides are TGCGCCACCGAACACAGGGTCTACTATAATTCACCCCTCCACTTT. Full variable domain (remainder filled in from reference TRBV5-1 and TRBJ1-6): KAGVTQTPRYLIKTRGQQVTLSCSPISGHRSVSWYQQTPGQGLQFLFEYFSETQRNKGNFPGRFSGRQFSNSRSEMNVSTLELGDSALYLCATEHRVYYNSPLHFGNGTRLTVT.

The V and J genes are TRBV29-1 and TRBJ1-3, with D tentatively TRBD1 (5 bases). The CDR3 covers 15 residues. Germline loops: CDR1 SQVTM, CDR2 ANQGSEA. V lost 7 bases to trimming and J lost 2 bases, with 18 bases between them. CDR3 in amino acids: CSGPVIRGTGNTIYF. The CDR3 bases are TGCAGCGGACCCGTTATAAGGGGCACTGGAAACACCATATATTTT.

This clonotype showed up just once. The rearrangement uses TRBV2 and TRBJ1-1; D not certain. The germline V and J ends were trimmed by 3 bases and 6 bases, with 14 bases remaining between them. The CDR3 length is 14 residues. Germline CDR1 reads SNHLY; CDR2 reads FYNNEI. The CDR3 here is CASSDLFRYAEAFF. The CDR3 DNA is TGTGCCAGCAGTGATCTTTTCCGGTACGCTGAAGCTTTCTTT.

The chain employs TRBV20-1 and TRBJ1-4, with 10 bases aligning to TRBD1. The CDR3 runs to 15 residues. With 0 bases clipped from V and 11 bases from J, the junction kept 9 bases outside the gene matches. The germline V gene encodes CDR1 DFQATT and CDR2 SNEGSKA (reference sequence). The CDR3 loop reads CSARDLETGGEKLFF. The CDR3 DNA is TGCAGTGCTAGAGATTTGGAGACAGGGGGCGAGAAACTGTTTTTT.

The chain combines TRBV7-2 with TRBJ2-1, with D perhaps matching TRBD1 (5 bases). V lost 2 bases to trimming and J lost 7 bases, with 12 bases between them. CDR1 is SGHTA, CDR2 FQGNSA, per germline. This CDR3 spans 14 amino acids. The CDR3 loop reads CASSLNIGANEQFF. The CDR3 nucleotides read TGTGCCAGCAGCTTAAATATAGGGGCAAATGAGCAGTTCTTC. Using reference TRBV7-2 and TRBJ2-1 for the parts outside the CDR3, the full variable domain is GAGVSQSPSNKVTEKGKDVELRCDPISGHTALYWYRQSLGQGLEFLIYFQGNSAPDKSGLPSDRFSAERTGGSVSTLTIQRTQQEDSAVYLCASSLNIGANEQFFGPGTRLTVL.

The V gene is TRBV6-5, the J gene TRBJ1-2; 8 bases align to TRBD1. CDR1 MNHEY and CDR2 SVGAGI come from the germline V gene. V was clipped by 7 bases and J by 4 bases; unmatched bases: 11. The CDR3 length is 15 residues. The CDR3 loop reads CASTVDRGGRYGYTF. For the CDR3, the DNA is TGTGCCAGCACCGTAGACAGGGGAGGACGCTATGGCTACACCTTC.

In its sample, this clonotype was seen a few times. CDR3 nucleotide sequence: TGTGCCAGCAGCTTGGTCTCGGGCGGGAGTGGCGCAGATACGCAGTATTTT. It codes for CASSLVSGGSGADTQYF. The rearrangement joins TRBV11-2 to TRBJ2-3; TRBD2 aligns across 7 bases. Germline lookup yields CDR1 SGHAT and CDR2 FQNNGV. V trimming: 3 bases; J trimming: 4 bases; junction bases outside the gene matches: 13. The CDR3 contains 17 residues. Looking up the rest from reference TRBV11-2 and TRBJ2-3 gives the full variable domain: EAGVAQSPRYKIIEKRQSVAFWCNPISGHATLYWYQQILGQGPKLLIQFQNNGVVDDSQLPKDRFSAERLKGVDSTLKIQPAKLEDSAVYLCASSLVSGGSGADTQYFGPGTRLTVL.

This rearrangement joins TRBV2 to TRBJ1-4; D is perhaps TRBD1 (5 bases). Between the trimmed V and J ends, which lost 4 bases and 7 bases, there was a span of 7 bases. The CDR3 loop spans 12 amino acids. Germline-derived CDR1 and CDR2 are SNHLY and FYNNEI. The CDR3 DNA is TGTGCCAGCAGTGGGGGACGTGAAAAACTGTTTTTT. This sequence encodes CASSGGREKLFF.

V usage is TRBV12-3 or TRBV12-4 and J usage is TRBJ2-4; TRBD1 is a possible D gene (6 bases). This CDR3 comprises 14 residues. Trimming took 5 bases from V and 6 from J, leaving 14 bases between them. In DNA, the CDR3 is TGTGCCAGCAGTCCCGGCGGACAGTTAAACATTCAGTACTTC. It codes for CASSPGGQLNIQYF.

The V and J genes are TRBV2 and TRBJ2-7, with D perhaps matching TRBD1 or TRBD2 (5 bases each). With 6 bases removed from V and 3 bases from J, the gap between germline ends came to 12 bases. Germline V gene sequence: CDR1 SNHLY, CDR2 FYNNEI. CDR3 length: 13 amino acids. CDR3 in amino acids: CASRDGALYEQYF. DNA of the CDR3: TGTGCCAGCAGGGACGGGGCCCTCTACGAGCAGTACTTC.

V and J are TRBV5-5 and TRBJ2-6; 9 positions match TRBD1. Per the germline V gene, CDR1 is SGHKS and CDR2 is YYEKEE (reference sequence). Trimming took 0 bases from V and 2 from J; bases not matched to a gene: 12. The CDR3 is made up of 20 amino acids. DNA of the CDR3: TGTGCCAGCAGCTTGGCCATATGGCGGGACAGGGATACTGGGGCCAACGTCCTGACTTTC. It is translated as CASSLAIWRDRDTGANVLTF.

J is TRBJ1-3 and V is TRBV30; D is undetermined. There are 11 residues in the CDR3. Trimming shortened V by 5 bases and J by 9 bases, and 11 bases separated the two germline ends. Germline values: CDR1 GTSNPN, CDR2 SVGIG (reference sequence). CDR3 sequence reads: CAWAPLGTIYF. The CDR3 coding sequence is TGTGCCTGGGCCCCCCTGGGCACCATATATTTT.

As to this clonotype: Relative to the germline gene, one junction end is altered; a read error may explain this. The rearrangement uses TRBV6-1 and TRBJ2-3, with 10 positions matching TRBD2. The CDR3 has 16 residues. Germline V lookup: CDR1 MNHNS, CDR2 SASEGT. Here the CDR3 DNA reads TGTGCCAGCACTGAAGCGCTAGCGGGGGACCGAGATACGCAGTATTTT. It specifies CASTEALAGDRDTQYF.

The V call is TRBV5-5, the J call TRBJ1-5; the D is unclear. From germline, CDR1 is SGHKS and CDR2 YYEKEE (reference sequence). The CDR3 runs to 16 residues. The ends were cut back, 0 bases at V and 4 bases at J, with 14 bases in the middle. Here the CDR3 reads CASSLGRPAPNQPQHF. The CDR3 nucleotides read TGTGCCAGCAGCTTGGGACGGCCCGCACCGAATCAGCCCCAGCATTTT.

The rearrangement joins TRBV7-2 to TRBJ1-2; no firm D call. Germline V gene sequence: CDR1 SGHTA, CDR2 FQGNSA. This CDR3 has 13 residues. Trimming took off 4 bases at V and 7 bases at J, with 13 bases between the two ends. In DNA, the CDR3 is TGTGCCAGCAGCTCGAGTCGGTGGGCTGGCTACACCTTC. It translates to CASSSSRWAGYTF.

The chain joins TRBV6-5 to TRBJ2-5; D unclear. TRBJ2-7 explains the end of the DNA better; the J call may be wrong. Germline V CDR1 and CDR2: MNHEY, SVGAGI. The CDR3 covers 15 residues. Here the CDR3 reads CASSYFRTNSYEQYF. The CDR3 region has the DNA TGTGCCAGCAGTTACTTCCGGACGAACAGCTACGAGCAGTACTTC.

The chain carries TRBV7-9 and TRBJ2-1, with D tentatively TRBD1 (6 bases). CDR1 and CDR2 from the germline V gene are SEHNR and FQNEAQ (reference sequence). The CDR3 length is 13 residues. Trimming removed 4 bases from V and 6 bases from J, with 10 bases in between. CDR3 sequence (DNA): TGTGCCAGCAGCTCGGGACATCTCAATGAGCAGTTCTTC. Amino acids: CASSSGHLNEQFF.

As to this clonotype: A much bigger clone sits one base away, suggesting this may be a read error. This chain uses TRBV20-1 with TRBJ1-2, with 7 bases identical to TRBD1. V shed 4 bases, J shed 6 bases, and the junction held 14 bases outside the gene matches. In germline, CDR1 is DFQATT, CDR2 SNEGSKA (reference sequence). The CDR3 contains 15 residues. The CDR3 here is CSAKMGGGTANGYTF. For the CDR3, the DNA is TGCAGTGCTAAGATGGGCGGAGGGACAGCGAATGGCTACACCTTC.

This clonotype was seen more than once but under ten times. J is TRBJ2-2 and V is TRBV7-3; D might be TRBD1 (5 bases). Trimming cost V 2 bases and J 6 bases, with 10 bases left between them. Looked up from germline, CDR1 is SGHTA and CDR2 is FQGTGA. The CDR3 consists of 14 residues. CDR3 region: CASSLVKGPGELFF. The CDR3 DNA reads TGTGCCAGCAGCTTAGTAAAGGGGCCCGGGGAGCTGTTTTTT.

This chain uses TRBV6-2 or TRBV6-3 with TRBJ2-5; 7 nucleotides align to TRBD2. CDR3 length equals 15 residues. Germline V gene data show CDR1 as MNHEY and CDR2 as SVGEGT. Unmatched junction bases numbered 9, after V lost 5 bases and J lost 3 bases. The CDR3 region is CASSLYSAGKETQYF. In DNA form, the CDR3 reads TGTGCCAGCAGTCTCTATTCAGCGGGGAAAGAGACCCAGTACTTC.

This chain links TRBV20-1 with TRBJ2-1; the D gene could be TRBD1 or TRBD2 (5 bases each). Germline loops: CDR1 DFQATT, CDR2 SNEGSKA (reference sequence). V lost 6 bases and J lost 9, with 24 bases in between. This CDR3 region has 15 residues. The CDR3 protein is CSAAQGENPAGEQFF. The CDR3 nucleotides are TGCAGTGCCGCCCAGGGCGAGAATCCCGCGGGTGAGCAGTTCTTC.

This clonotype was seen only a few times. The V gene is TRBV20-1, the J gene TRBJ2-3; D is tentatively TRBD1 or TRBD2 (6 bases each). The CDR3 is 14 amino acids. V lost 5 bases, J lost 5 bases, and 17 bases lay in between. Germline loops: CDR1 DFQATT, CDR2 SNEGSKA (reference sequence). The CDR3, as DNA: TGCAGTGCTCGACGGGGGCCATCTGGAGATACGCAGTATTTT. Amino acids: CSARRGPSGDTQYF.

As for this clonotype: One end of the junction varies from germline; a read error may be responsible. The gene calls are TRBV7-2 and TRBJ2-7, with TRBD2 identical over 8 bases. Germline V gene data show CDR1 as SGHTA and CDR2 as FQGNSA. The length of the CDR3 is 15 residues. This chain's CDR3 is CASSLSAGASHEQYF. CDR3 DNA: TGTGCCAGCAGCTTATCAGCGGGAGCCTCCCACGAGCAGTACTTC. The full variable domain, with the rest looked up from reference TRBV7-2 and TRBJ2-7, is GAGVSQSPSNKVTEKGKDVELRCDPISGHTALYWYRQSLGQGLEFLIYFQGNSAPDKSGLPSDRFSAERTGGSVSTLTIQRTQQEDSAVYLCASSLSAGASHEQYFGPGTRLTVT.

V usage is TRBV20-1 and J usage is TRBJ1-2; no reliable D call. CDR1 is DFQATT and CDR2 is SNEGSKA in the germline V gene (reference sequence). Trimming removed 0 bases at V and 2 bases at J, with 4 bases between. This CDR3 comprises 12 residues. The CDR3 loop is CSAREGNYGYTF. CDR3 DNA sequence: TGCAGTGCTAGAGAGGGAAACTATGGCTACACCTTC.